The rows below give T cell receptor beta chains drawn from one sample of a study of cytomegalovirus exposure and HLA in healthy donors. This table comes from immunoSEQ multiplex PCR, and its TCRdb copy is limited to in-frame clones, with some not included. The data show 120,000 to 150,000 clones, approximately 80% seen once. Material: PBMCs. All receptors derive from a woman between 40 and 50 years old in good health and CMV-seropositive. Both conserved end residues are part of each CDR3. Fields, in order: CDR3 protein, V gene.

CASSQEGQTNEQFF	TRBV4-1
CASSLTTRDEQFF	TRBV7-3
CASSELPGKYQPQHF	TRBV6-1
CASSPGQGSYEQYF	TRBV5-1
CAWRMDRSSNQPQHF	TRBV30
CASSSDSYKNIQYF	TRBV5-1
CASSSGYMNTEAFF	TRBV7-2
CASSLTGFNTEAFF	TRBV5-4
CASSAGGMLQPQHF	TRBV28
CASSFIGGIPYNEQFF	TRBV7-3
CASTPGTGQYEQYF	TRBV6-5
CASSDGGSYNYNEQFF	TRBV25-1
CAWTEQGLTEAFF	TRBV30
CASSLQTGQGASGANVLTF	TRBV11-2
CASSLGGLGSYEQYF	TRBV7-2
CASSDLSSGGSGTQYF	TRBV25-1
CASRRSLAGHNEQFF	TRBV2
CASSQDWRGGNNEQFF	TRBV4-3
CASSVGLARADTQYF	TRBV9
CATSRDPWTSELNEQFF	TRBV15
CASSGNLGGGNTGELFF	TRBV2
CASSPDLASSSYNEQFF	TRBV7-2
CASIGGNQPQHF	TRBV6-5
CASSIGTGSHYEQYF	TRBV19
CASSFNRDSGEKLFF	TRBV6-6
CASSIEGLAGRETQYF	TRBV19
CASSATGGQYEQYF	TRBV6-1
CASSPMDGRNTEAFF	TRBV7-9
CASSLAAGSGANVLTF	TRBV7-2
CASSRDFYNEQFF	TRBV28
CASSVQGLSNYGYTF	TRBV5-5
CASSYGPVGDRGAFF	TRBV6-6
CASSSGLRTDTQYF	TRBV7-2
CASSIDLNYGYTF	TRBV5-5
CASSELAGGQGELFF	TRBV2
CASSPGQGGNYGYTF	TRBV18
CASNPPGGKNIQYF	TRBV6-5
CASSFRRGEFNEQFF	TRBV7-3
CASSGGGLYNEQFF	TRBV2
CSDTTGGYGYTF	TRBV29-1
CASSTSSGSSLYEQYF	TRBV5-4
CARSLMRASGNGDYEQYF	TRBV5-3
CAIGEGTSGGGSHYNEQFF	TRBV10-3
CASAKRTEAFF	TRBV21-1
CASRPTGVGSPLHF	TRBV28
CASSLRGRLYGYTF	TRBV7-2
CASSPQDQREGRYEQYF	TRBV28
CASTPGLGSETQYF	TRBV5-1
CASSRLAGDMETQYF	TRBV6-1
CASSYGTNGYTF	TRBV6-5
CASSQDVGRERRGYTF	TRBV4-1